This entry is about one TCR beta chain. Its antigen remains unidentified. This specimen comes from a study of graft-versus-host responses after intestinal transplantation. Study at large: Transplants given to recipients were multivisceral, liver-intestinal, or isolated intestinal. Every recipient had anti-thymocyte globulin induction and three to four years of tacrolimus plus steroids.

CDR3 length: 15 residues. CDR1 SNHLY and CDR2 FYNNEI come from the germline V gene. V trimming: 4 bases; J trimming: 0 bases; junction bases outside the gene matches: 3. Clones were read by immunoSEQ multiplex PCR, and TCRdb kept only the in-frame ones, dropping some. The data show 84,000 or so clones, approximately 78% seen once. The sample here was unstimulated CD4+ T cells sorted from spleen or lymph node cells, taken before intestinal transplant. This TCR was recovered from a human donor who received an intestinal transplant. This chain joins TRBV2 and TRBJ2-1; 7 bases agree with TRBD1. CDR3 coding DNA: TGTGCCAGCAGTGGGGACAGAGCCTCCTACAATGAGCAGTTCTTC. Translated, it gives CASSGDRASYNEQFF.